One and the same sample provided the 23 T cell receptor beta chains below, sequenced in a study of blood T cells in healthy people across ages. Together with a sample-barcoded 5' primer, a J-beta primer mix was included in a second PCR lasting about 7 to 11 cycles. TCRdb re-called the 5' RACE reads with MiXCR, one entry per CDR3 protein. The sample includes about 730,000 distinct CDR3 sequences, roughly 45% of them seen just once. The specimen sequenced was blood. All receptors derive from a woman aged 60 to 75 in good health.

The sample holds a few counts of this clonotype. V and J are TRBV2 and TRBJ2-5, with 10 bases aligning to TRBD2. The tail of the sequence fits TRBJ2-7 better, so the J call may be wrong. The CDR3 extends over 15 amino acids. CDR1 and CDR2 from the germline V gene are SNHLY and FYNNEI. The CDR3, as DNA: TGTGCCAGCAGTGGGGGAGGGACTAGCGCGTACGAGCAGTACTTC. Its translation is CASSGGGTSAYEQYF.

V is TRBV23-1 and J is TRBJ2-2, with TRBD2 matching over 8 bases. TRBV23-1 is sorted into the ORF group, with uncertain function. Trimming cost V 7 bases and J 0 bases; bases outside gene matches: 1. This CDR3 has 14 amino acids. The CDR3 region is CASNGGANTGELFF. In nucleotides, the CDR3 is TGCGCCAGCAACGGGGGGGCGAACACCGGGGAGCTGTTTTTT.

The table lists this clonotype with a few counts. This sequence joins TRBV28 and TRBJ1-2; 12 nucleotides match TRBD1. V shed 8 bases and J 8 bases; nucleotides not matched to a gene: 12. The CDR3 extends over 15 amino acids. Germline CDR1 reads MDHEN; CDR2 reads SYDVKM. The chain's CDR3 is CASSVGDRGRGGYTF. CDR3 sequence (DNA): TGTGCCAGCTCCGTAGGGGACAGGGGGCGAGGGGGCTACACCTTC.

This clonotype was seen more than once but under ten times. V is TRBV7-3 and J is TRBJ1-6, with D maybe TRBD1 (5 bases). The germline gives CDR1 SGHTA, CDR2 FQGTGA. The CDR3 extends over 14 amino acids. V gave up 4 bases and J gave up 6 bases, with 10 bases separating them. The CDR3: CASSSGPTNSPLHF. The CDR3 nucleotides are TGTGCCAGCAGCTCGGGACCCACTAATTCACCCCTCCACTTT.

This clonotype was found many times. The chain carries TRBV13 and TRBJ2-1; D unclear. The CDR3 has 11 amino acids. CDR1 and CDR2 from the germline V gene are PRHDT and FYEKMQ (reference sequence). Trimming cost V 2 bases and J 8 bases, with 4 bases left between them. CDR3 protein: CASSLRYEQFF. The CDR3, as DNA: TGTGCCAGCAGCTTAAGGTATGAGCAGTTCTTC.

In its sample, this clonotype was seen a few times. This rearrangement joins TRBV9 to TRBJ2-1, with TRBD2 matching over 10 bases. This CDR3 is 15 amino acids long. Germline V lookup: CDR1 SGDLS, CDR2 YYNGEE. The trim removed 5 bases at V and 6 bases at J, leaving 8 bases unmatched. For the CDR3, the DNA is TGTGCCAGCAGACCTAGCGGGAGCGGCTTCAATGAGCAGTTCTTC. Protein product: CASRPSGSGFNEQFF.

This clonotype was seen a handful of times. The V and J genes are TRBV9 and TRBJ2-7, with D perhaps TRBD2 (5 bases). Looked up from germline, CDR1 is SGDLS and CDR2 is YYNGEE. Trimming took off 0 bases at V and 6 bases at J, with 13 bases between the two ends. This CDR3 is 14 amino acids long. CDR3 loop: CASSVDPGSGEQYF. CDR3 in DNA: TGTGCCAGCAGCGTAGACCCGGGATCAGGCGAGCAGTACTTC.

This clonotype was observed a few times. J is TRBJ2-3 and V is TRBV18; TRBD2 is a possible D gene (6 bases). Germline loops: CDR1 KGHSH, CDR2 LQKENI. The CDR3 loop spans 13 amino acids. V gave up 4 bases and J gave up 6 bases, with 11 bases separating them. CDR3 nucleotide sequence: TGTGCCAGCTCACGACTAGTTACCGATACGCAGTATTTT. Translation gives CASSRLVTDTQYF.

With respect to this clonotype: Its ends do not fully match the called genes, so a read error is possible. The V and J genes are TRBV3-1 and TRBJ2-7, with D hard to call. Germline CDR1 and CDR2: LGHDT and YNNKEL (reference sequence). The CDR3 contains 13 residues. The CDR3 DNA is TGTGCCAGCAGCCAAGGGCCCTTTTACGAGCGGTACTTC. This encodes CASSQGPFYERYF.

DNA for the CDR3: TGTGCCATCAGGGCTAGCGGGGGGGTTCGCAATGAGCAGTTCTTC. Amino acid sequence: CAIRASGGVRNEQFF. The chain uses TRBV10-3 and TRBJ2-1, with 12 positions matching TRBD2. CDR1 and CDR2 from the germline V gene are ENHRY and SYGVKD. The CDR3 extends over 15 amino acids. V lost 6 bases, J lost 6 bases, and 6 bases stayed unmatched.

DNA for the CDR3: TGCAGTGTCGTCAAGGGCTCAGATACGCAGTATTTT. Translation: CSVVKGSDTQYF. This rearrangement joins TRBV20-1 to TRBJ2-3; D unresolved. CDR3 size: 12 residues. V was shortened by 7 bases and J by 4 bases, with 12 bases between the two germline ends. CDR1 is DFQATT, CDR2 SNEGSKA, per germline (reference sequence).

The V gene is TRBV11-2, the J gene TRBJ2-1, with TRBD2 identical over 12 bases. CDR3 length: 17 amino acids. Germline values: CDR1 SGHAT, CDR2 FQNNGV. J lost 9 bases, V lost 5 bases, and 14 bases had no gene match. The CDR3 loop reads CASSPRLAGVFDGEQFF. The CDR3 DNA follows: TGTGCCAGCAGCCCAAGACTAGCGGGGGTTTTTGATGGTGAGCAGTTCTTC.

As regards this clonotype: The conserved closing phenylalanine or tryptophan is absent in this CDR3, likely reflecting a read error. This chain links TRBV10-3 with TRBJ2-3; D tentatively reads TRBD1 or TRBD2 (5 bases each). The CDR3 extends over 13 amino acids. The ends were cut back, 5 bases at V and 4 bases at J, with 10 bases in the middle. Per the germline V gene, CDR1 is ENHRY and CDR2 is SYGVKD. The CDR3 bases are TGTGCCATCAGTAGGGACCAAGCAGATACGCAGTATCTT. This encodes CAISRDQADTQYL.

As for this clonotype: A much larger clone lies one base from this, so it may be a read error. The rearrangement links TRBV7-2 to TRBJ2-1, with TRBD2 matching 8 bases. The CDR3 spans 16 residues. V was pared by 5 bases and J by 3 bases, with 9 bases of the junction left unmatched. Germline loops: CDR1 SGHTA, CDR2 FQGNSA. CDR3 in DNA: TGTGCCAGCAGCCAGCCCAGCGGGGGTTTCTACAATGAGCAGTTCTTC. This encodes CASSQPSGGFYNEQFF.

This clonotype turned up a few times. The V and J genes are TRBV29-1 and TRBJ2-5, with 12 positions matching TRBD2. The CDR3 runs to 12 residues. Per germline, CDR1 SQVTM and CDR2 ANQGSEA. CDR3: CISTSGGREQYF. The CDR3 coding sequence is TGCATTAGTACTAGCGGGGGGAGGGAGCAGTACTTC.

This clonotype turned up a few times. This chain joins TRBV11-2 and TRBJ2-3, with D tentatively TRBD1 (6 bases). Looked up from germline, CDR1 is SGHAT and CDR2 is FQNNGV. Trimming left V 0 bases short and J 5 bases short, with 12 bases between. This CDR3 has 15 amino acids. The CDR3 bases are TGTGCCAGCAGCTTAGATGGGGCAGGGGTAGATACGCAGTATTTT. Translating it yields CASSLDGAGVDTQYF.

Concerning this clonotype itself: A clone one base away is much larger, so this may be a read error. The J gene is TRBJ2-1, the V gene TRBV7-2; tentatively, D is TRBD2 (6 bases). The CDR3 is made up of 20 amino acids. The V gene's germline CDR1 is SGHTA and CDR2 FQGNSA. Here the CDR3 reads CAGSLLVGDSMSPRPNEQFF. In DNA form, the CDR3 reads TGTGCCGGCAGCTTACTTGTGGGGGACTCCATGTCACCGCGGCCAAATGAGCAGTTCTTC.

The chain's CDR3 is CASSQDLSPLYEQYF. The CDR3 coding sequence is TGCGCCAGCAGCCAAGATCTCAGTCCCCTTTACGAGCAGTACTTC. The chain is built from TRBV4-1 and TRBJ2-7; no definite D call. V gave up 0 bases and J gave up 4 bases, with 13 bases separating them. The CDR3 sequence is 15 residues long. Germline lookup yields CDR1 MGHRA and CDR2 YSYEKL.

A single count supports this clonotype. Its ends do not fully match the called genes, so a read error is possible. The V and J genes are TRBV4-2 and TRBJ2-1, with D perhaps TRBD2 (6 bases). This CDR3 region has 17 residues. Germline CDR1 reads LGHNA; CDR2 reads YNFKEQ. CDR3 in DNA: TGTACCAGCAGCCAAGATCGGGCTAGCGTAACCTACAATGAGCAGTTCTTC. It codes for CTSSQDRASVTYNEQFF.

This clonotype was seen more than once but under ten times. The chain employs TRBV29-1 and TRBJ2-7; unclear D gene. V was clipped by 7 bases and J by 7 bases, with 17 bases between them. Germline values: CDR1 SQVTM, CDR2 ANQGSEA. The CDR3 is made up of 12 amino acids. As DNA, the CDR3 is TGCAGCGCACTCCAGCGAGCAGAGGAGCAGTACTTC. Translated: CSALQRAEEQYF.

This rearrangement joins TRBV5-1 to TRBJ1-6, with D unclear. V was clipped by 0 bases and J by 10 bases, with 11 bases between them. The germline V gene encodes CDR1 SGHRS and CDR2 YFSETQ. This CDR3 has 14 amino acids. This chain's CDR3 is CASSLATLRSPLHF. CDR3 nucleotides: TGCGCCAGCAGCTTGGCCACTCTGAGATCACCCCTCCACTTT.

This clonotype was seen more than once but under ten times. This rearrangement joins TRBV29-1 to TRBJ1-1, with D possibly being TRBD1 (6 bases). Trimming took off 1 base at V and 1 base at J, with 7 bases between the two ends. The CDR3 has 13 amino acids. Germline lookup yields CDR1 SQVTM and CDR2 ANQGSEA. CDR3 nucleotide sequence: TGCAGCGTTGAAGGGGGGCCGAACACTGAAGCTTTCTTT. Amino acids: CSVEGGPNTEAFF.

In this sample, this clonotype turned up a few times. J is TRBJ1-1 and V is TRBV11-2; D gene ambiguous. The V gene lost 0 bases and the J gene lost 1 base, with 9 bases spanning the gap. The CDR3 contains 15 residues. Germline CDR1 SGHAT, CDR2 FQNNGV. CDR3 sequence: CASSLDVSPNTEAFF. The DNA of the CDR3 is TGTGCCAGCAGCTTAGACGTCAGCCCGAACACTGAAGCTTTCTTT.